This TCR beta chain stems from a study of glioma-infiltrating T cells. Study-wide findings and caveats: CDR3 overlap between tissue and blood was very small. Tissue-blood divergence was below expectation in non-neoplastic patients, above in gliomas.

Using RNA template, CDR3s of TCR alpha and beta were amplified with iRepertoire arm-PCR. A single record per CDR3 protein comes from TCRdb applying MiXCR to the multiplex PCR reads. This table holds some 160,000 distinct CDR3 sequences, about 40% found once. V lost 6 bases, J lost 4 bases, and 4 bases stayed unmatched. The CDR3 length is 14 residues. CDR1 LGHDT and CDR2 YNNKEL come from the germline V gene (reference sequence). In the case of this clonotype: What it binds is not known.

Sequencing was performed on glioma tissue, nonneoplastic brain tissue, or PBMCs (not recorded which). This TCR was sampled from a human donor with low-grade glioma or glioblastoma, undergoing nonglioma brain surgery, or in good health (not recorded which). This rearrangement joins TRBV3-1 to TRBJ2-4; 9 nucleotides align to TRBD2. The CDR3, as DNA: TGTGCCAGCAGTCCGGGACTAGCAAAAAACATTCAGTACTTC. Translated: CASSPGLAKNIQYF.